What follows are 2 T cell receptor beta chains derived from one specimen sequenced in a study of long-term antiretroviral therapy in people with HIV. Survey level was the resolution at which the v3.0 immunoSEQ assay ran. The protocol was immunoSEQ multiplex PCR, while the TCRdb copy is restricted to in-frame clones and leaves out a portion. The sample includes 18,000 or so clones, 91% seen only once; the top ten take about 9.6%. The sample consisted of unsorted PBMCs, taken 3 years after starting antiretroviral therapy. These receptors were collected from a man aged 45-60 years with HIV.

The CDR3 DNA reads as TGTGCCAGCAGCTCTACAGGGACTGGAAACACCATATATTTT. Residues: CASSSTGTGNTIYF. The chain recombines TRBV9 with TRBJ1-3, with D possibly being TRBD1 (6 bases). This CDR3 region has 14 residues. V was cut by 4 bases and J by 2 bases, with 10 bases left in between. Germline V gene sequence: CDR1 SGDLS, CDR2 YYNGEE.

This clone was seen just once. This chain connects TRBV10-2 to TRBJ1-2, with D hard to call. The length of the CDR3 is 13 residues. Trimming stripped 2 bases from V and 4 bases from J, with 8 bases between. The germline CDR1 and CDR2 sequences are WSHSY and SAAADI. CDR3 sequence (DNA): TGCGCCAGCAGTGAGGCTGGCACCTATGGCTACACCTTC. Translating it yields CASSEAGTYGYTF.